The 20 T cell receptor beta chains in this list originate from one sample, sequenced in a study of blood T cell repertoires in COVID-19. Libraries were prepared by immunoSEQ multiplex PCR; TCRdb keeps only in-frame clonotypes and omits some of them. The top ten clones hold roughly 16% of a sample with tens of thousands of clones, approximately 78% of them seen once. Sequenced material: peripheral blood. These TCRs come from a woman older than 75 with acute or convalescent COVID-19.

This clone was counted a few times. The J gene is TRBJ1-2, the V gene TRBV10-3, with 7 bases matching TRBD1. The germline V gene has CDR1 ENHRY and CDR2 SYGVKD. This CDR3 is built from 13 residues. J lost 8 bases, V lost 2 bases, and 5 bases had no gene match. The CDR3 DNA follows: TGTGCCATCAGTGAGGGGACAGAAAAAGGCTACACCTTC. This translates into CAISEGTEKGYTF.

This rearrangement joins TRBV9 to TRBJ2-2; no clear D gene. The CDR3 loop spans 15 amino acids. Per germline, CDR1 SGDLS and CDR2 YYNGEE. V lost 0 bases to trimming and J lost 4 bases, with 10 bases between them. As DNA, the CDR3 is TGTGCCAGCAGCGTAGGGGTAGCCCCCACCGGGGAGCTGTTTTTT. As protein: CASSVGVAPTGELFF.

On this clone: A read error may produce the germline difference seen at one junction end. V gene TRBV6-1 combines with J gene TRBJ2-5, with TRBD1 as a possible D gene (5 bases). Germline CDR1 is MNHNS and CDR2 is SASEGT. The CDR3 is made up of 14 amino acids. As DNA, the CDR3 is TGTGCCAGCAGCGAAGGACAAGCCCAAGAGACCCAGTACTTC. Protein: CASSEGQAQETQYF.

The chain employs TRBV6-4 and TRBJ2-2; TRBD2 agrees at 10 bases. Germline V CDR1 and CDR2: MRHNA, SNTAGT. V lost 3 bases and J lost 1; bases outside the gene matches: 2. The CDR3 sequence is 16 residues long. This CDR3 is CASSESSGRNTGELFF. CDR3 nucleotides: TGTGCCAGCAGTGAGTCTAGCGGGAGGAACACCGGGGAGCTGTTTTTT.

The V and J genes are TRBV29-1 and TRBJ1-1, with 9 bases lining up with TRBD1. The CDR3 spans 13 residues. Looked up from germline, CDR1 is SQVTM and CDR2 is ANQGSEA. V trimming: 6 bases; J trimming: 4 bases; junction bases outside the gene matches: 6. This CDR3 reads CSVEDRGRTEAFF. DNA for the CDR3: TGCAGCGTCGAGGACAGGGGTCGCACTGAAGCTTTCTTT.

CDR3 sequence reads: CASRRETQYF. The CDR3 DNA reads as TGTGCCAGCCGCCGGGAGACCCAGTACTTC. The chain recombines TRBV25-1 with TRBJ2-5; D remains unclear. The V and J ends lost 8 bases and 5 bases respectively, with 6 bases between them. Germline-derived CDR1 and CDR2 are MGHDK and SYGVNS. The CDR3 contains 10 residues.

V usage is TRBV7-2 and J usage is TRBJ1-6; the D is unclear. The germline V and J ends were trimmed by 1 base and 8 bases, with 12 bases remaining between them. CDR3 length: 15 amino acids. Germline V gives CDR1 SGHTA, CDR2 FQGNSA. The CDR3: CASSLEVGRYSPLHF. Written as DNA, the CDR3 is TGTGCCAGCAGCTTAGAAGTGGGCAGATATTCACCCCTCCACTTT.

As DNA, the CDR3 is TGTGCCAGCAGCCCGACAGGGGTCAATGAGCAGTTCTTC. As protein: CASSPTGVNEQFF. The V and J genes are TRBV7-2 and TRBJ2-1; 8 bases fit TRBD1. The CDR3 loop spans 13 amino acids. The V gene end was trimmed by 5 bases and the J gene end by 6 bases; junction bases not matched to a gene: 3. The germline V gene encodes CDR1 SGHTA and CDR2 FQGNSA.

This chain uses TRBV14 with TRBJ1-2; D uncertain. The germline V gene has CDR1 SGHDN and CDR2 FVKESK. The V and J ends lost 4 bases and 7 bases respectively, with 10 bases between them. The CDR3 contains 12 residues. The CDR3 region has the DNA TGTGCCAGCAGCCCCCTGCGAGGTGGCTACACCTTC. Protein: CASSPLRGGYTF.

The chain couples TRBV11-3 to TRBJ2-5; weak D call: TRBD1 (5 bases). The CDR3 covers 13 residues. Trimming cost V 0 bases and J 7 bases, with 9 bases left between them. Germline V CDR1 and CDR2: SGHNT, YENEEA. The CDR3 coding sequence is TGTGCCAGCAGCTTAGACCAAAGGGGGACCCAGTACTTC. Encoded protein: CASSLDQRGTQYF.

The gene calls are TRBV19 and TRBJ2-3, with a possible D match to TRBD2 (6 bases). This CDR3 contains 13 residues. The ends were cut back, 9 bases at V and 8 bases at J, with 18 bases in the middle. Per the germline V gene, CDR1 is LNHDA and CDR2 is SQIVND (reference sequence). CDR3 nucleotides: TGTGCCAGCACCGGGACTCCTCACGCTACGCAGTATTTT. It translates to CASTGTPHATQYF.

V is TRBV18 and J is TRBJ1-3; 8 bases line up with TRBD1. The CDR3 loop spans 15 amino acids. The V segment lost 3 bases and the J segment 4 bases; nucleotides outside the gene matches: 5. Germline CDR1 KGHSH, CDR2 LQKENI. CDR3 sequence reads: CASSPGQGQGNTIYF. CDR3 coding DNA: TGTGCCAGCTCACCCGGACAGGGTCAAGGAAACACCATATATTTT.

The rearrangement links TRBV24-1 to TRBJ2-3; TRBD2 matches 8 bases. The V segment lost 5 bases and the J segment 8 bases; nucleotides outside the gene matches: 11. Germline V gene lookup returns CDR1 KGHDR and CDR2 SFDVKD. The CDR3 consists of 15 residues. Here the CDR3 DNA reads TGTGCCACCAGTGGGGGAAGCGGGGGATCGGGTACGCAGTATTTT. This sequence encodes CATSGGSGGSGTQYF.

The chain's CDR3 is CASRGQGQETQYF. DNA of the CDR3: TGTGCCAGCAGGGGTCAGGGACAAGAGACCCAGTACTTC. The chain links TRBV6-5 to TRBJ2-5, with D possibly matching TRBD1 (5 bases). The CDR3 totals 13 residues. Germline V gene lookup returns CDR1 MNHEY and CDR2 SVGAGI. Trimming took 6 bases from V and 2 from J, leaving 10 bases between them.

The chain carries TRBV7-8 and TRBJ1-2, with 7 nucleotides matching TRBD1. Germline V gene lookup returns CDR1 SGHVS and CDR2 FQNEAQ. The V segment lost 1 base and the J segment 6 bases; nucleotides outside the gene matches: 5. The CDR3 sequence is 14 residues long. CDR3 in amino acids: CASSLGPTGNGYTF. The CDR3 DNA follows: TGTGCCAGCAGCTTAGGTCCGACAGGGAATGGCTACACCTTC. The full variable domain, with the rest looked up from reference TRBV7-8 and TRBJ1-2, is GAGVSQSPRYKVAKRGQDVALRCDPISGHVSLFWYQQALGQGPEFLTYFQNEAQLDKSGLPSDRFFAERPEGSVSTLKIQRTQQEDSAVYLCASSLGPTGNGYTFGSGTRLTVV.

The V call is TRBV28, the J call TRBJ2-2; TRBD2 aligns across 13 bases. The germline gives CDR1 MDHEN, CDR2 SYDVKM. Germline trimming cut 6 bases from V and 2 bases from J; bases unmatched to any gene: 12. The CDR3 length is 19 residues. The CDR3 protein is CASSTHRTSGGPNTGELFF. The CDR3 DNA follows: TGTGCCAGCAGCACCCACAGGACTAGCGGGGGCCCTAACACCGGGGAGCTGTTTTTT.

The CDR3 coding sequence is TGTGCCAGCAGGCGACTAGCGGGGGCCCCCTCCTACAATGAGCAGTTCTTC. Translating it yields CASRRLAGAPSYNEQFF. The genes are TRBV6-6 and TRBJ2-1, with 12 bases fitting TRBD2. V lost 6 bases and J lost 0; bases outside the gene matches: 6. Germline assignment: CDR1 MNHNY and CDR2 SVGAGI (reference sequence). This CDR3 spans 17 amino acids.

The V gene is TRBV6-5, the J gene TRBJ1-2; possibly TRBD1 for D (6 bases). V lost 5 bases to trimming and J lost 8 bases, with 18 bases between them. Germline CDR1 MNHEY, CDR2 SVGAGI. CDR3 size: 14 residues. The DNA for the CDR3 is TGTGCCAGCAGTCGGCCAGGGGAACCCTGGGGCTACACCTTC. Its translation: CASSRPGEPWGYTF.

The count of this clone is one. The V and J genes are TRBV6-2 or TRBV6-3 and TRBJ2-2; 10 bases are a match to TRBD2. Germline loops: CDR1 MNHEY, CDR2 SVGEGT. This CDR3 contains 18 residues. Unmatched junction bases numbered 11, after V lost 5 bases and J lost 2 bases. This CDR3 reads CASSPRGLAGVNTGELFF. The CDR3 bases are TGTGCCAGCAGTCCACGCGGGCTAGCGGGGGTTAACACCGGGGAGCTGTTTTTT.

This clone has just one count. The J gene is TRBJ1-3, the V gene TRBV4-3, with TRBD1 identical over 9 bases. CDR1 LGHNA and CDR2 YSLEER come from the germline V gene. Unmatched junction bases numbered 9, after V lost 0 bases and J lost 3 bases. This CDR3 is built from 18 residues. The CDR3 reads CASSQERGQGWSGNTIYF. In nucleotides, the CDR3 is TGCGCCAGCAGCCAAGAAAGGGGACAGGGATGGAGTGGAAACACCATATATTTT.